This T cell receptor beta chain was found in a study of tumor and adjacent non-tumor tissue in lung cancer. This sample's RNA came from whole unsorted tissue. A note on this clonotype: A junction boundary mismatches the germline segment, possibly from a read error.

The CDR3 is made up of 15 amino acids. CDR1 and CDR2 (germline): LGHNA, YSLEER. The library came from three nested PCR rounds adapted from ARM-PCR protocols. Each CDR3 protein is one row after TCRdb ran MiXCR on the multiplex PCR reads. The sample carries about 120,000 distinct CDR3 sequences, 84% recorded once. The sample comprised lung tumor tissue. The clonotype was recovered from a man between 65 and 85 years old with non-small cell lung cancer. The chain recombines TRBV4-3 with TRBJ2-1; TRBD2 aligns across 8 bases. Written as DNA, the CDR3 is TGCGCCAGCTGCCACCTTCCGGGACTAGAGAATGAGCAGTTCTTC. This translates into CASCHLPGLENEQFF.